This T cell receptor (beta chain) derives from a study of tumor and adjacent non-tumor tissue in lung cancer. Germline values: CDR1 MNHNS, CDR2 SASEGT. CDR3 length: 17 residues. A modified ARM-PCR protocol with three rounds of nested PCR amplified TCRbeta. TCRdb processed the multiplex PCR reads anew with MiXCR; each CDR3 protein has one entry. This sample has roughly 67,000 distinct CDR3 sequences, with approximately 63% found just once. No cell sorting was done before RNA was extracted from the tissue. The source of this sequence is a man in his fifties or sixties with non-small cell lung cancer. The V call is TRBV6-1, the J call TRBJ2-1; 11 nucleotides match TRBD2. The sample consisted of lung tumor tissue. The CDR3 DNA follows: TGTGCGAGCGCACCACTCTTAGCGGGGGGGCCACGGGGTGAGCAGTTCTTC. Its protein product is CASAPLLAGGPRGEQFF.